Listed below are T cell receptor beta chains from one sample, sequenced in a study of CD8 T cells in ankylosing spondylitis. Via MiXCR, TCRdb re-called the 5' RACE reads, giving one row per CDR3 protein. The sample lists roughly 440,000 distinct CDR3 sequences, under 20% occurring once. Material for sequencing was blood, either unsorted or a sorted T cell fraction (not recorded which). The receptors shown here come from a male donor with ankylosing spondylitis. Each CDR3 is given without its conserved first and last residue. The order of the fields is J gene, CDR3 length, V gene, CDR3 protein.

>TRBJ2-7|15|TRBV5-6
ASSNALPGGGTYEQY
>TRBJ2-5|12|TRBV11-2
ASRQGGFEETQY
>TRBJ2-5|16|TRBV3-1
ASSQETRLAADQETQY
>TRBJ2-5|11|TRBV5-1
ASSLSQKETQY
>TRBJ2-1|13|TRBV12-3/TRBV12-4
ASSSPNLLGNEQF
>TRBJ1-1|12|TRBV28
ASSLRKSNTEAF
>TRBJ1-6|10|TRBV12-3/TRBV12-4
ASSLGNSPLH
>TRBJ1-1|12|TRBV30
AWSVLTGGAEAF
>TRBJ2-1|10|TRBV20-1
SAPLGDNEQF
>TRBJ2-1|14|TRBV12-3/TRBV12-4
ASTVRTSGTYNEQF
>TRBJ1-1|12|TRBV5-1
ASSFLAGPGEAF
>TRBJ1-2|10|TRBV4-2
ASSQEGRGYT
>TRBJ2-7|10|TRBV28
ASSIQLYEQY
>TRBJ1-2|13|TRBV6-1
ASSEFMGSHYGYT
>TRBJ1-6|13|TRBV12-3/TRBV12-4
ASRSGRNYNSPLH
>TRBJ1-4|14|TRBV12-3/TRBV12-4
ASSFRQGVGQEKLF
>TRBJ2-3|11|TRBV29-1
SGDRGGTDTQY
>TRBJ2-7|13|TRBV5-1
ASSTPGTGFHEQY
>TRBJ2-7|14|TRBV20-1
SARAPLAGGTYEQY
>TRBJ2-1|17|TRBV9
ASSPGGTSGYSSYNEQF
>TRBJ2-1|12|TRBV29-1
SVLDSPPYNEQF
>TRBJ1-2|11|TRBV7-2
ASSRDRSYGYT
>TRBJ2-1|14|TRBV7-8
ASRPLAGGPGNEQF
>TRBJ2-5|14|TRBV5-1
ASSFSSGRAGETQY
>TRBJ1-1|11|TRBV5-1
ASSPRGWAEAF
>TRBJ2-5|13|TRBV9
ASSTSGSWMETQY
>TRBJ2-1|13|TRBV14
ASSLYPDTYNEQF
>TRBJ2-3|14|TRBV20-1
SAGLAGANSPDTQY
>TRBJ1-5|14|TRBV9
ASSVGQGLNNQPQH
>TRBJ1-5|13|TRBV7-8
ASSLDTGPNQPQH
>TRBJ2-5|13|TRBV4-1
ASSQDGRDQETQY
>TRBJ2-5|12|TRBV5-4
ASSPQKSLETQY
>TRBJ2-1|13|TRBV20-1
SARGPAGVRNEQF
>TRBJ2-1|14|TRBV4-2
ASSHPIAGPPHEQF
>TRBJ2-6|14|TRBV6-1
ASSLGGGTGANVLT
>TRBJ2-7|13|TRBV3-1
ASSPGTSGAYEQY
>TRBJ2-7|13|TRBV7-2
ASSEQGLISYEQY
>TRBJ2-2|14|TRBV20-1
SAWGPGRENTGELF
>TRBJ1-3|14|TRBV28
ASSPPRHYSGNTIY
>TRBJ2-3|13|TRBV29-1
SVGKGTSRTDTQY
>TRBJ2-5|12|TRBV6-2/TRBV6-3
ASSYYGGKETQY
>TRBJ2-2|12|TRBV5-1
ASSFRVGTGELF